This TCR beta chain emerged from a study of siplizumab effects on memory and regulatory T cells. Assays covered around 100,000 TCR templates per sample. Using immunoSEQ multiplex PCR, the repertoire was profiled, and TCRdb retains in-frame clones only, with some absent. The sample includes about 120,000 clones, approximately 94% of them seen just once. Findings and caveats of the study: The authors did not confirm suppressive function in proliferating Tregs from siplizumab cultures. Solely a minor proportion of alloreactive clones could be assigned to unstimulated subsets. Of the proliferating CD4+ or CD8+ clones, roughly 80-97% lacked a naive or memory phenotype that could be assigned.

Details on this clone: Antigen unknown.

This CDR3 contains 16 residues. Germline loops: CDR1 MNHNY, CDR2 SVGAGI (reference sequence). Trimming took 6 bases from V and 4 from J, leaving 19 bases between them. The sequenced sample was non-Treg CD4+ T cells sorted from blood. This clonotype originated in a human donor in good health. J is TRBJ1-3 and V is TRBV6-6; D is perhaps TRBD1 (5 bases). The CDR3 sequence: CASSHPLGTQGNTIYF. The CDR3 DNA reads TGTGCCAGCAGCCACCCATTGGGGACTCAGGGAAACACCATATATTTT.